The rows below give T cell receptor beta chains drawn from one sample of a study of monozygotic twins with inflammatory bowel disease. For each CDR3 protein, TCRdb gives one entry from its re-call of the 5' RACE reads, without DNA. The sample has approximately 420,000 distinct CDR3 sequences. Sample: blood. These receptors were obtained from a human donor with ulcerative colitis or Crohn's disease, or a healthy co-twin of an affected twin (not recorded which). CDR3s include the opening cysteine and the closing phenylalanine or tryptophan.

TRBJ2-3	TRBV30	CAWNLGLVQDTQYF
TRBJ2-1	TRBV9	CASSVNQEPSSYNEQFF
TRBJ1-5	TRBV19	CASSTSSGRSSNQPQHF
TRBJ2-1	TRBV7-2	CASSLEGRRSYNEQFF
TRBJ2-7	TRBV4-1	CASSQFTIGRELSYEQYF
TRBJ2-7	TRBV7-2	CASSQQAEGEQYF
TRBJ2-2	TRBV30	CAWSPGLNTGELFF
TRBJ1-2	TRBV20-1	CSAEPQGLYGYTF
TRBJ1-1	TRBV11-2	CASSLEPGGPTLF
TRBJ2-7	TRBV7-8	CASSLNPGGTYEQYF
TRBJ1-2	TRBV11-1	CASSPQANTVGVNYGYTF